These T cell receptor beta chains were read from a single sample in a study of blood T cell repertoires in COVID-19. Profiled with immunoSEQ multiplex PCR; TCRdb holds only in-frame clones, not every one. The sample lists over 35,000 clones, about four fifths occurring once. The sample taken for sequencing was peripheral blood. Receptor source: a human donor with acute or convalescent COVID-19. The donor label of this sample is uncertain. CDR3s include the opening cysteine and the closing phenylalanine or tryptophan.

v_gene: TRBV5-6; j_gene: TRBJ1-4; CDR3aa: CASSLDRGQEKLFF
v_gene: TRBV27; j_gene: TRBJ2-7; CDR3aa: CASSSQGSYEQYF
v_gene: TRBV6-1; j_gene: TRBJ1-3; CDR3aa: CASSEHGTGFSGNTIYF
v_gene: TRBV30; j_gene: TRBJ2-1; CDR3aa: CAWSNGQGSGEQFF
v_gene: TRBV5-1; j_gene: TRBJ2-5; CDR3aa: CASSLGVLGGQETQYF
v_gene: TRBV19; j_gene: TRBJ2-7; CDR3aa: CASRGGANPWGEQYF
v_gene: TRBV7-9; j_gene: TRBJ1-6; CDR3aa: CASSLGADSPLHF
v_gene: TRBV2; j_gene: TRBJ1-1; CDR3aa: CASGKVDRNTEAFF
v_gene: TRBV18; j_gene: TRBJ2-2; CDR3aa: CASSPPRGGSNTGELFF
v_gene: TRBV7-2; j_gene: TRBJ2-7; CDR3aa: CASSYGTGTGGYEQYF
v_gene: TRBV2; j_gene: TRBJ2-1; CDR3aa: CASSEAGTSGAYNEQFF
v_gene: TRBV2; j_gene: TRBJ1-2; CDR3aa: CASRPNSNYGYTF
v_gene: TRBV7-2; j_gene: TRBJ2-3; CDR3aa: CASGGVSTDTQYF
v_gene: TRBV6-5; j_gene: TRBJ2-2; CDR3aa: CASRHSGRTDGELFF
v_gene: TRBV2; j_gene: TRBJ1-5; CDR3aa: CASERGGTGNQPQHF
v_gene: TRBV7-8; j_gene: TRBJ1-1; CDR3aa: CASTRDSTEAFF
v_gene: TRBV5-4; j_gene: TRBJ1-2; CDR3aa: CASSLEVGAAFYGYTF
v_gene: TRBV5-5; j_gene: TRBJ2-7; CDR3aa: CASSLVADSSSYEQYF
v_gene: TRBV5-4; j_gene: TRBJ1-4; CDR3aa: CASSVRDRGGEKLFF
v_gene: TRBV7-2; j_gene: TRBJ2-6; CDR3aa: CASTAGANVLTF
v_gene: TRBV6-5; j_gene: TRBJ1-6; CDR3aa: CASSWANSYNSPLHF
v_gene: TRBV28; j_gene: TRBJ1-3; CDR3aa: CASSFSTPGTSGTIYF
v_gene: TRBV4-2; j_gene: TRBJ1-6; CDR3aa: CASSQRTGSSYNSPLHF
v_gene: TRBV6-1; j_gene: TRBJ1-3; CDR3aa: CASSELQGTYGNTIYF
v_gene: TRBV9; j_gene: TRBJ2-3; CDR3aa: CASSASGGDTDTQYF
v_gene: TRBV7-2; j_gene: TRBJ2-1; CDR3aa: CASSLATSGGVYNEQFF
v_gene: TRBV9; j_gene: TRBJ2-7; CDR3aa: CASSVVGGAYEQYF
v_gene: TRBV7-3; j_gene: TRBJ2-1; CDR3aa: CASSFQRGGPNEQFF
v_gene: TRBV28; j_gene: TRBJ2-7; CDR3aa: CASSGGEQGFYEQYF
v_gene: TRBV25-1; j_gene: TRBJ2-5; CDR3aa: CASSEPDRVETQYF
v_gene: TRBV4-2; j_gene: TRBJ2-2; CDR3aa: CASRGLARDTGELFF
v_gene: TRBV3-1/TRBV3-2; j_gene: TRBJ1-1; CDR3aa: CASSHDSVPRSTEAFF
v_gene: TRBV28; j_gene: TRBJ2-7; CDR3aa: CASQPASGSYEQYF
v_gene: TRBV28; j_gene: TRBJ1-5; CDR3aa: CASRDPAGNQPQHF
v_gene: TRBV27; j_gene: TRBJ1-6; CDR3aa: CASSLSANSPLHF